The 6 T cell receptor beta chains reported below all come from one sample, sequenced in a study of T cell repertoires in cytomegalovirus infection. MiXCR, applied by TCRdb to the reads, yields one record per CDR3 protein. The sample lists 150,000 to 200,000 distinct CDR3 sequences, 17% seen once, with around 20% in the top ten. Sequencing was carried out using CD8+ T cells from PBMCs. All receptors come from a human donor in good health (CMV status not recorded). Some clones in this sample may be carry-over from other donors' samples.

This clonotype was counted only a few times. The chain is built from TRBV7-2 and TRBJ2-7; 8 bases align to TRBD1. From germline, CDR1 is SGHTA and CDR2 FQGNSA. This CDR3 contains 15 residues. Losses at the gene ends were 7 bases for V and 0 bases for J; bases not matched to a gene: 8. For the CDR3, the DNA is TGTGCCAGCACCCAGGGGGCAGGGCCCTCCTACGAGCAGTACTTC. It yields the protein CASTQGAGPSYEQYF.

This clonotype has at least ten counts. The gene calls are TRBV7-8 and TRBJ2-1; D not certain. Germline CDR1 is SGHVS and CDR2 is FQNEAQ. Trimming took 0 bases from V and 10 from J, leaving 10 bases between them. This CDR3 region has 13 residues. CDR3 bases: TGTGCCAGCAGCTTAGCCGGCGCACGGGAGCAGTTCTTC. Residues: CASSLAGAREQFF.

This clonotype has at least ten counts. The genes are TRBV10-3 and TRBJ1-2; TRBD1 might be the D (6 bases). Trimming pared 7 bases from V and 4 bases from J, leaving 13 bases between. The CDR3 is 13 residues long. The germline V gene encodes CDR1 ENHRY and CDR2 SYGVKD. CDR3 DNA sequence: TGTGCCATCAATGGGGGCGCTGGCTATGGCTACACCTTC. Translated, it gives CAINGGAGYGYTF.

This clonotype has a count of ten or more. The chain uses TRBV19 and TRBJ2-5; D possibly matches TRBD1 or TRBD2 (5 bases each). Germline V CDR1 and CDR2: LNHDA, SQIVND (reference sequence). This CDR3 is built from 16 residues. With 7 bases removed from V and 4 bases from J, the gap between germline ends came to 22 bases. The CDR3 loop is CASKGRHEGLGETQYF. In DNA, the CDR3 is TGTGCCAGTAAGGGAAGACATGAGGGGCTTGGAGAGACCCAGTACTTC. Combining the CDR3 with reference TRBV19 and TRBJ2-5 gives the whole variable domain DGGITQSPKYLFRKEGQNVTLSCEQNLNHDAMYWYRQDPGQGLRLIYYSQIVNDFQKGDIAEGYSVSREKKESFPLTVTSAQKNPTAFYLCASKGRHEGLGETQYFGPGTRLLVL.

There are many counts of this clonotype. The rearrangement uses TRBV7-7 and TRBJ2-7; no clear D. The CDR3 runs 14 residues. The V gene's germline CDR1 is SSHAT and CDR2 FNYEAQ (reference sequence). Trimming shortened V by 0 bases and J by 2 bases, and 8 bases separated the two germline ends. The CDR3: CASSLADGPYEQYF. As DNA, the CDR3 is TGTGCCAGCAGCTTAGCCGACGGCCCCTACGAGCAGTACTTC.

The genes are TRBV15 and TRBJ1-2; D unclear. In germline, CDR1 is LNHNV, CDR2 YYDKDF (reference sequence). This CDR3 spans 11 amino acids. V dropped 3 bases and J dropped 5 bases, with 4 bases sitting between them. The CDR3 DNA follows: TGTGCCACCAGCAGTCATTATGGCTACACCTTC. It translates to CATSSHYGYTF.